This is a list of T cell receptor beta chains from one sample in a study of blood T cells in healthy people across ages. MiXCR, applied by TCRdb to the 5' RACE reads, yields one record per CDR3 protein. This sample has 750,000 or so distinct CDR3 sequences; about 25% occur once, and the top ten carry around 9.2%. The same data also went into a second study, on T cells of mothers and their children.

The sequencing sample was made of blood. The receptors come from a boy aged 10-17 years in good health. CDR3s include the opening cysteine and the closing phenylalanine or tryptophan. A D gene is named only where the DNA matches it firmly. Only some rows state a clone size, as once, few, many or a class for expanded clones.

j_call | v_call | clone_size | d_call | cdr3_nt | cdr3_aa
TRBJ1-2 | TRBV6-6 | - | TRBD1 | TGTGCCAGCAGGATAACAGGGGATCGGGACGATGGCTACACCTTC | CASRITGDRDDGYTF
TRBJ2-7 | TRBV6-5 | few | - | TGTGCCAGCAGTTCCGGGACACGGTACGAGCAGTACTTC | CASSSGTRYEQYF
TRBJ2-2 | TRBV2 | - | - | TGTGCCAGCCAGTCAGATGGCACCGGGGAGCTGTTTTTT | CASQSDGTGELFF
TRBJ2-5 | TRBV28 | - | - | TGTGCCAGCAGTTTAGGTTACGGGGGAGAAGAGACCCAGTACTTC | CASSLGYGGEETQYF
TRBJ1-1 | TRBV20-1 | - | - | TGCAGTGCTAGAGGTTCCGGGACACTGAACACTGAAGCTTTCTTT | CSARGSGTLNTEAFF
TRBJ2-3 | TRBV28 | - | - | TGTGCCAGCAGCCTCACTACTAGGTCCTCGGATACGCAGTATTTT | CASSLTTRSSDTQYF
TRBJ2-1 | TRBV20-1 | - | TRBD2 | TGCAGTGCTAAAGCCGGGACTAGCTCCTACAATGAGCAGTTCTTC | CSAKAGTSSYNEQFF
TRBJ2-7 | TRBV14 | - | TRBD1 | TGTGCCAGCAGCCAAGGGAGCTTACGGGACAGTTCCTACGAGCAGTACTTC | CASSQGSLRDSSYEQYF
TRBJ1-4 | TRBV21-1 | - | - | TGTGCCAGCAGCAAAAGAAACAGGGGAGCAACTAATGAAAAACTGTTTTTT | CASSKRNRGATNEKLFF
TRBJ2-3 | TRBV25-1 | once | TRBD2 | TGTGCCAGCAGCGAGGGGCTAGCGGAGAGCACAGATACGCAGTATTTT | CASSEGLAESTDTQYF
TRBJ2-1 | TRBV6-1 | few | TRBD1 | TGTGCCAGCAGTGTCGGACAGGGGGCCTACAATGAGCAGTTCTTC | CASSVGQGAYNEQFF
TRBJ2-6 | TRBV9 | few | TRBD1 | TGTGCCAGCAGCACAGGGGGCACTGGGGCCAACGTCCTGACTTTC | CASSTGGTGANVLTF
TRBJ1-4 | TRBV7-2 | - | - | TGTGCCAGCAGCTTAGAGGCAGACGAAAAACTGTTTTTT | CASSLEADEKLFF
TRBJ2-3 | TRBV10-3 | - | TRBD2 | TGTGCCATCAGTGAGGCAGCGGGGAACACAGATACGCAGTATTTT | CAISEAAGNTDTQYF
TRBJ2-1 | TRBV7-7 | few | - | TGTGCTAGCAGCTTAGGTCGGGAGCAGGGTGAGCAGTTCTTC | CASSLGREQGEQFF
TRBJ2-3 | TRBV29-1 | many | - | TGCAGCGTTGAAGATTTACGGGAAGGGGATACGCAGTATTTT | CSVEDLREGDTQYF
TRBJ2-7 | TRBV6-2/TRBV6-3 | few | TRBD1 | TGTGCCAGCAGCTTGTCGTTTGGGACGACAGGGAATCCCTACGAGCAGTACTTC | CASSLSFGTTGNPYEQYF
TRBJ1-2 | TRBV7-2 | few | - | TGTGCCAGCAGTTTTGAGGGCTATGGCTACACCTTC | CASSFEGYGYTF
TRBJ1-4 | TRBV7-9 | - | - | TGTGCCAGCAGCCTATTAGGGGAAGGTGAAAAACTGTTTTTT | CASSLLGEGEKLFF
TRBJ2-7 | TRBV7-8 | - | - | TGTGCCAGCAGCTCCCCCCGGGGTAGCGGAGACAGAAACTACGAGCAGTACTTC | CASSSPRGSGDRNYEQYF
TRBJ2-7 | TRBV19 | - | TRBD1 | TGCGCCAGTAGTGCCCGGACAGGGATATTCGACGAGCAGTACTTC | CASSARTGIFDEQYF
TRBJ2-6 | TRBV25-1 | few | - | TGTGCCAGCAGGGGTTGGGACAGGGCCAACGTCCTGACTTTC | CASRGWDRANVLTF
TRBJ1-1 | TRBV29-1 | - | - | TGCAGCGTTTTTTTGAACACTGAAGCTTTCTTT | CSVFLNTEAFF
TRBJ1-2 | TRBV3-1 | few | - | TGTGCCAGCAGCCAAGATTGGGGTCCGCGGAGGGGGGGATATGGCTACACCTTC | CASSQDWGPRRGGYGYTF
TRBJ2-7 | TRBV12-3/TRBV12-4 | few | - | TGTGCCAGCAGTTTGGAGGCCTTCTCCTACGAGCAGTACTTC | CASSLEAFSYEQYF